The 21 T cell receptor beta chains below were found in one sample sequenced in a study of cytomegalovirus exposure and HLA in healthy donors. With 60 Vbeta and 13 Jbeta primers, the PCR was carried out. TCRdb keeps only in-frame clones here, not all; method: immunoSEQ multiplex PCR. Here the sample table reports about 200,000 clones. The sample comprised PBMCs. The receptors stem from a girl aged 2 to 9 in good health and CMV-seropositive.

The V gene is TRBV10-3, the J gene TRBJ2-5; D call uncertain. CDR3 length: 13 residues. In germline, CDR1 is ENHRY, CDR2 SYGVKD. V lost 5 bases and J lost 2, with 9 bases in between. CDR3 sequence: CAISLARQETQYF. The CDR3 DNA follows: TGTGCCATCAGTCTGGCACGACAAGAGACCCAGTACTTC.

The V and J genes are TRBV5-8 and TRBJ2-7, with D uncertain. The V gene's germline CDR1 is SGHTS and CDR2 YDEGEE. This CDR3 is built from 13 residues. V was cut by 0 bases and J by 2 bases, with 6 bases left in between. The CDR3 DNA reads as TGTGCCAGCAGCTTGGCGGGTACCTACGAGCAGTACTTC. Residues: CASSLAGTYEQYF.

This chain uses TRBV5-4 with TRBJ1-3, with 10 bases lining up with TRBD1. V dropped 3 bases and J dropped 0; count of bases not matched to a gene: 6. Germline-derived CDR1 and CDR2 are SGHNT and YYREEE (reference sequence). CDR3 length: 17 residues. CDR3 nucleotides: TGTGCCAGCAGCTCCGGACAGGGGGAGAGCTCTGGAAACACCATATATTTT. As protein: CASSSGQGESSGNTIYF.

The genes are TRBV11-2 and TRBJ1-1; the D is unclear. Germline V lookup: CDR1 SGHAT, CDR2 FQNNGV. The CDR3 runs 13 residues. The V end was cut by 3 bases, the J end by 4 bases, with 9 bases between. CDR3: CASSFGGRTEAFF. CDR3 sequence (DNA): TGTGCCAGCAGCTTCGGAGGTCGCACTGAAGCTTTCTTT.

The chain carries TRBV28 and TRBJ2-1; tentative D call: TRBD1 (6 bases). Germline values: CDR1 MDHEN, CDR2 SYDVKM. The V end was cut by 2 bases, the J end by 2 bases, with 13 bases between. The CDR3 is made up of 16 amino acids. The CDR3 DNA follows: TGTGCCAGCAGTTTAACGTCAGGGGCGCCCTACAATGAGCAGTTCTTC. Translated, it gives CASSLTSGAPYNEQFF.

The DNA for the CDR3 is TGTGCCAGCAGCTTGGGGCGGGCGAGCTCCTACGAGCAGTACTTC. Translation gives CASSLGRASSYEQYF. The rearrangement joins TRBV5-5 to TRBJ2-7; D perhaps matches TRBD2 (5 bases). CDR3 size: 15 residues. In germline, CDR1 is SGHKS, CDR2 YYEKEE (reference sequence). The germline V and J ends were trimmed by 0 bases and 0 bases, with 10 bases remaining between them.

The chain employs TRBV9 and TRBJ2-1; TRBD2 matches at 12 bases. The CDR3 runs 16 residues. J lost 6 bases, V lost 0 bases, and 4 bases had no gene match. Germline V lookup: CDR1 SGDLS, CDR2 YYNGEE. CDR3 protein: CASSVVTSGRRNEQFF. In DNA, the CDR3 is TGTGCCAGCAGCGTAGTGACTAGCGGGAGACGCAATGAGCAGTTCTTC.

This chain connects TRBV29-1 to TRBJ1-2, with TRBD1 as a possible D gene (6 bases). Looked up from germline, CDR1 is SQVTM and CDR2 is ANQGSEA. V was pared by 1 base and J by 2 bases, with 8 bases between. There are 13 residues in the CDR3. CDR3 nucleotide sequence: TGCAGCGTTGAAGCAAGGGGGAACTATGGCTACACCTTC. Amino acids: CSVEARGNYGYTF.

The CDR3: CASSETGNTEAFF. CDR3 DNA sequence: TGTGCCAGTAGTGAGACAGGGAACACTGAAGCTTTCTTT. V and J are TRBV19 and TRBJ1-1, with D perhaps matching TRBD1 (6 bases). The CDR3 covers 13 residues. The V gene lost 5 bases and the J gene lost 1 base, with 8 bases spanning the gap. Germline V gives CDR1 LNHDA, CDR2 SQIVND (reference sequence). Full variable domain (missing parts from reference TRBV19 and TRBJ1-1): DGGITQSPKYLFRKEGQNVTLSCEQNLNHDAMYWYRQDPGQGLRLIYYSQIVNDFQKGDIAEGYSVSREKKESFPLTVTSAQKNPTAFYLCASSETGNTEAFFGQGTRLTVV.

The V gene is TRBV11-2, the J gene TRBJ2-7; TRBD2 might be the D (7 bases). Trimming shortened V by 5 bases and J by 2 bases, and 19 bases separated the two germline ends. Germline V gene data show CDR1 as SGHAT and CDR2 as FQNNGV. The CDR3 runs to 16 residues. This CDR3 reads CASSPEGGLGPYEQYF. In DNA form, the CDR3 reads TGTGCCAGCAGCCCAGAGGGGGGGCTGGGGCCCTACGAGCAGTACTTC. The variable domain in full, completed from reference TRBV11-2 and TRBJ2-7, reads EAGVAQSPRYKIIEKRQSVAFWCNPISGHATLYWYQQILGQGPKLLIQFQNNGVVDDSQLPKDRFSAERLKGVDSTLKIQPAKLEDSAVYLCASSPEGGLGPYEQYFGPGTRLTVT.

The chain joins TRBV2 to TRBJ1-4; maybe TRBD1 (5 bases). From germline, CDR1 is SNHLY and CDR2 FYNNEI. The length of the CDR3 is 15 residues. V lost 8 bases and J 7 bases, leaving 20 bases between the germline ends. As DNA, the CDR3 is TGTGCCAGCGGACTCCAGGGAAACGGGGGTGAAAAACTGTTTTTT. Translation: CASGLQGNGGEKLFF.

The chain couples TRBV27 to TRBJ2-7; 11 bases are a match to TRBD2. Per germline, CDR1 MNHEY and CDR2 SMNVEV (reference sequence). The CDR3 is 14 residues long. With 8 bases clipped from V and 0 bases from J, the junction kept 3 bases outside the gene matches. CDR3 in amino acids: CASGSGRASYEQYF. The DNA for the CDR3 is TGTGCCAGCGGTAGCGGGAGGGCCTCCTACGAGCAGTACTTC.

The chain employs TRBV13 and TRBJ2-1, with 7 bases that match TRBD2. CDR3 length: 14 residues. Germline CDR1 and CDR2: PRHDT and FYEKMQ (reference sequence). V shed 5 bases and J 7 bases; nucleotides not matched to a gene: 8. Here the CDR3 reads CASSPAGSGNEQFF. CDR3 nucleotide sequence: TGTGCCAGCAGCCCAGCGGGAAGTGGGAATGAGCAGTTCTTC.

The rearrangement joins TRBV5-1 to TRBJ1-2, with no clear D. The CDR3 contains 12 residues. Deletions cut 0 bases from V and 8 bases from J, with 8 bases between. Germline-derived CDR1 and CDR2 are SGHRS and YFSETQ. The DNA for the CDR3 is TGCGCCAGCAGCTTGGCTGGGGAGGGCTACACCTTC. As protein: CASSLAGEGYTF. Filled out from reference TRBV5-1 and TRBJ1-2, the complete variable domain reads KAGVTQTPRYLIKTRGQQVTLSCSPISGHRSVSWYQQTPGQGLQFLFEYFSETQRNKGNFPGRFSGRQFSNSRSEMNVSTLELGDSALYLCASSLAGEGYTFGSGTRLTVV.

This sequence joins TRBV19 and TRBJ2-3; 10 bases agree with TRBD2. Germline V gives CDR1 LNHDA, CDR2 SQIVND (reference sequence). CDR3 length: 17 residues. Trimming removed 1 base from V and 3 bases from J; junction bases left unmatched: 7. The DNA of the CDR3 is TGTGCCAGTAGTATAGGGCCTAGCGGGAGATGGACAGATACGCAGTATTTT. Its translation is CASSIGPSGRWTDTQYF.

V usage is TRBV28 and J usage is TRBJ2-7; 8 bases fit TRBD1. The CDR3 runs to 14 residues. Trimming removed 4 bases from V and 3 bases from J; junction bases left unmatched: 5. CDR1 MDHEN and CDR2 SYDVKM come from the germline V gene. DNA for the CDR3: TGTGCCAGCAGTTCACAGGGGGTCAGCTACGAGCAGTACTTC. Translation: CASSSQGVSYEQYF.

V is TRBV5-6 and J is TRBJ1-1; 10 nucleotides line up with TRBD1. This CDR3 is built from 16 residues. Germline CDR1 and CDR2: SGHDT and YYEEEE. V was pared by 4 bases and J by 0 bases, with 6 bases of the junction left unmatched. The DNA for the CDR3 is TGTGCCAGCAGCAAGGACAGGGGGTGGATGAACACTGAAGCTTTCTTT. This gives the protein CASSKDRGWMNTEAFF.

CDR3 coding DNA: TGTGCCAGCAAGACAGGAAACACTGAAGCTTTCTTT. It translates to CASKTGNTEAFF. The chain is built from TRBV28 and TRBJ1-1, with D possibly matching TRBD1 (6 bases). Per the germline V gene, CDR1 is MDHEN and CDR2 is SYDVKM. The CDR3 sequence is 12 residues long. Trimming removed 7 bases at V and 2 bases at J, with 8 bases between.

The chain links TRBV28 to TRBJ1-2, with D possibly matching TRBD1 (6 bases). Trimming removed 5 bases at V and 6 bases at J, with 13 bases between. This CDR3 has 13 amino acids. CDR1 is MDHEN, CDR2 SYDVKM, per germline. CDR3 bases: TGTGCCAGCAGTCCCGGACAGAAGGATGGCTACACCTTC. Translated, it gives CASSPGQKDGYTF.

The chain combines TRBV7-8 with TRBJ1-1; D is possibly TRBD1 (6 bases). There are 15 residues in the CDR3. In germline, CDR1 is SGHVS, CDR2 FQNEAQ. V dropped 1 base and J dropped 1 base, with 10 bases sitting between them. The CDR3 nucleotides are TGTGCCAGCAGCTTAGTGAGGGGGAAGAACACTGAAGCTTTCTTT. This codes for CASSLVRGKNTEAFF.

The chain uses TRBV6-5 and TRBJ2-2; no firm D call. This CDR3 region has 14 residues. V shed 5 bases and J shed 6 bases, with 13 bases lying between them. Germline CDR1 is MNHEY and CDR2 is SVGAGI. The chain's CDR3 is CASSINGGSGELFF. The CDR3 nucleotides read TGTGCCAGCAGTATTAATGGCGGCTCCGGGGAGCTGTTTTTT.